Below, 10 T cell receptor beta chains from the same sample are listed, as sequenced in a study of identical twins. TCRdb itself ran the 5' RACE reads through MiXCR, one entry per CDR3 protein. The sample yields about 520,000 distinct CDR3 sequences, around 20% seen once. These same data were also listed under a study on T cells expressing NK-cell markers.

Sequences were obtained from CD4+ T cells sorted from blood. Source of these receptors: a woman younger than 35 in good health.

The sample holds a few counts of this clonotype. V is TRBV20-1 and J is TRBJ2-7; a possible D gene is TRBD2 (5 bases). Germline CDR1 is DFQATT and CDR2 is SNEGSKA (reference sequence). The germline V and J ends were trimmed by 0 bases and 0 bases, with 12 bases remaining between them. The CDR3 is 15 residues long. The CDR3 bases are TGCAGTGCTAGAGATAGGGCGGGTCCCTCCTACGAGCAGTACTTC. The encoded protein is CSARDRAGPSYEQYF.

This clonotype was observed a handful of times. J is TRBJ2-1 and V is TRBV20-1; D gene unclear. From germline, CDR1 is DFQATT and CDR2 SNEGSKA (reference sequence). The CDR3 covers 13 residues. Deletions cut 3 bases from V and 8 bases from J, with 14 bases between. The CDR3 nucleotides are TGCAGTGCTAGTGAAACCTATGAGGATGAGCAGTTCTTC. It encodes CSASETYEDEQFF.

This clonotype was seen more than once but under ten times. The CDR3 region has the DNA TGTGCCAGCTCACCGGGAGGGAGTAAGGCGGATACGCAGTATTTT. This sequence encodes CASSPGGSKADTQYF. This rearrangement joins TRBV18 to TRBJ2-3; 7 bases are a match to TRBD2. Germline-derived CDR1 and CDR2 are KGHSH and LQKENI. V was pared by 3 bases and J by 6 bases, with 9 bases of the junction left unmatched. This CDR3 is 15 amino acids long.

In its sample, this clonotype was seen many times. The chain is built from TRBV20-1 and TRBJ2-4, with unresolved D. CDR1 is DFQATT and CDR2 is SNEGSKA in the germline V gene (reference sequence). Trimming took 3 bases from V and 3 from J, leaving 12 bases between them. This CDR3 comprises 14 residues. DNA of the CDR3: TGCAGTGCTAGCCTTGATTTGGGCAAAAACATTCAGTACTTC. Protein: CSASLDLGKNIQYF.

This clonotype was seen a few times. The CDR3 region is CSVAGTGQFF. The CDR3 DNA sequence: TGCAGCGTTGCTGGGACAGGGCAGTTCTTC. The chain recombines TRBV29-1 with TRBJ2-1; 8 bases map to TRBD1. This CDR3 comprises 10 residues. CDR1 and CDR2 from the germline V gene are SQVTM and ANQGSEA. Trimming cost V 4 bases and J 12 bases; bases outside gene matches: 2.

The chain employs TRBV6-5 and TRBJ1-4; D is ambiguous. Germline loops: CDR1 MNHEY, CDR2 SVGAGI. Trimming took off 0 bases at V and 7 bases at J, with 9 bases between the two ends. CDR3 size: 14 residues. Here the CDR3 DNA reads TGTGCCAGCAGTTACTCTGGCCCCCCTGAAAAACTGTTTTTT. Protein product: CASSYSGPPEKLFF.

The chain employs TRBV3-1 and TRBJ2-7, with D possibly matching TRBD2 (7 bases). This CDR3 region has 15 residues. With 0 bases removed from V and 2 bases from J, the gap between germline ends came to 11 bases. Germline V CDR1 and CDR2: LGHDT, YNNKEL (reference sequence). CDR3 residues: CASSQDHGGPYEQYF. The CDR3 DNA reads TGTGCCAGCAGCCAAGATCACGGGGGGCCCTACGAGCAGTACTTC.

The chain has TRBV6-2 or TRBV6-3 and TRBJ2-1, with 10 bases matching TRBD2. Trimming cost V 3 bases and J 0 bases; bases outside gene matches: 8. Germline loops: CDR1 MNHEY, CDR2 SVGEGT. This CDR3 is built from 18 residues. The CDR3 sequence is CASSYTSGNPSSYNEQFF. The CDR3 bases are TGTGCCAGCAGTTATACTAGCGGGAACCCGAGCTCCTACAATGAGCAGTTCTTC.

This clonotype was picked up many times. J is TRBJ2-2 and V is TRBV5-5; 8 positions match TRBD1. Germline V CDR1 and CDR2: SGHKS, YYEKEE (reference sequence). CDR3 size: 16 residues. The V segment lost 4 bases and the J segment 4 bases; nucleotides outside the gene matches: 9. DNA of the CDR3: TGTGCCAGCAGCGGACCGACAGGGGCCTCCACCGGGGAGCTGTTTTTT. It is translated as CASSGPTGASTGELFF.

The chain combines TRBV5-6 with TRBJ1-4; D might be TRBD1 (5 bases). The ends were cut back, 4 bases at V and 5 bases at J, with 15 bases in the middle. Germline CDR1 is SGHDT and CDR2 is YYEEEE. This CDR3 spans 15 amino acids. CDR3: CASSVTGTLNEKLFF. The CDR3 nucleotides are TGTGCCAGCAGCGTTACAGGTACCCTGAATGAAAAACTGTTTTTT.